The clone carrying this T cell receptor (beta chain) was observed many times. The entry originates in a study of early T cells in non-severe SARS-CoV-2 infection. The library protocol tagged individual cDNA molecules with unique molecular identifiers. TCRdb re-analysed the 5' RACE reads in MiXCR, keeping a single row per CDR3 protein. The profile shows 50,000 or so distinct CDR3 sequences, 13% of them singletons. V lost 6 bases and J lost 0, with 10 bases in between. There are 13 residues in the CDR3. The V gene's germline CDR1 is SGHRS and CDR2 YFSETQ. This sequence originates from an adult who was a healthcare worker with PCR-confirmed SARS-CoV-2 infection or an uninfected control (not recorded which). This chain links TRBV5-1 with TRBJ2-7, with D possibly being TRBD1 (6 bases). The sequencing sample was made of whole blood. The CDR3 is CASTADSSYEQYF. The CDR3 DNA reads TGCGCCAGCACGGCGGACAGCTCCTACGAGCAGTACTTC.